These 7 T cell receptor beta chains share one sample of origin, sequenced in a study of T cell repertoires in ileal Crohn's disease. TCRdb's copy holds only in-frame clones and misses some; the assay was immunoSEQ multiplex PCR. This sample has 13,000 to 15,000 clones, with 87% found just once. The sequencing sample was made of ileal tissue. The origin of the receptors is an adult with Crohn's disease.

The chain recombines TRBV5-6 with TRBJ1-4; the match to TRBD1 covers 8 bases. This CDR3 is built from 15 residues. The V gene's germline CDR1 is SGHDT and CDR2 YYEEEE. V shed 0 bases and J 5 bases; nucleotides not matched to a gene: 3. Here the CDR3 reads CASSLGGTGNEKLFF. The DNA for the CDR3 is TGTGCCAGCAGCTTGGGGGGGACAGGAAATGAAAAACTGTTTTTT. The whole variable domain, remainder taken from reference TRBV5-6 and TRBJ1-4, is DAGVTQSPTHLIKTRGQQVTLRCSPKSGHDTVSWYQQALGQGPQFIFQYYEEEERQRGNFPDRFSGHQFPNYSSELNVNALLLGDSALYLCASSLGGTGNEKLFFGSGTQLSVL.

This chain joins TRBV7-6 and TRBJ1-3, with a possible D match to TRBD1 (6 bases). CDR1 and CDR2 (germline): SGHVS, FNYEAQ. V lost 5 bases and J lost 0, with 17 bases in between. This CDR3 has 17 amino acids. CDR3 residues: CASSMPGGGHSGNTIYF. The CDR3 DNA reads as TGTGCCAGCAGCATGCCCGGGGGGGGGCACTCTGGAAACACCATATATTTT.

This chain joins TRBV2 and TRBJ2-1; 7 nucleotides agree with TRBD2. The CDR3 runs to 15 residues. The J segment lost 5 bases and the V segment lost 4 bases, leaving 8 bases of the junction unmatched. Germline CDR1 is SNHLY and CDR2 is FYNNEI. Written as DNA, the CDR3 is TGTGCCAGCAGTGTCGGCGGGAGCGCCCACAATGAGCAGTTCTTC. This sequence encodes CASSVGGSAHNEQFF.

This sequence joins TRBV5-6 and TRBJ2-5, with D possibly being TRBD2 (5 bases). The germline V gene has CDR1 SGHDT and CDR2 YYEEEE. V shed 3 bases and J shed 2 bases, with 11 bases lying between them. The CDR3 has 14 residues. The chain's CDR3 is CASSWRLRQETQYF. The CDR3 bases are TGTGCCAGCAGCTGGAGGCTCAGACAAGAGACCCAGTACTTC.

CDR3 sequence: CSGVQVLGTEAFF. In nucleotides, the CDR3 is TGCAGCGGTGTACAGGTCCTTGGCACTGAAGCTTTCTTT. This rearrangement joins TRBV29-1 to TRBJ1-1; D might be TRBD1 (5 bases). The ends were cut back, 7 bases at V and 4 bases at J, with 16 bases in the middle. CDR3 length equals 13 residues. Germline assignment: CDR1 SQVTM and CDR2 ANQGSEA.

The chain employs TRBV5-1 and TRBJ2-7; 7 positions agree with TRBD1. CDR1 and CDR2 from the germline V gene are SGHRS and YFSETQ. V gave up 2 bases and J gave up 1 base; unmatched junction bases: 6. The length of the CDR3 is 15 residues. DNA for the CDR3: TGCGCCAGCAGCTTTAGGGGACAGACTTCCTACGAGCAGTACTTC. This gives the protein CASSFRGQTSYEQYF.

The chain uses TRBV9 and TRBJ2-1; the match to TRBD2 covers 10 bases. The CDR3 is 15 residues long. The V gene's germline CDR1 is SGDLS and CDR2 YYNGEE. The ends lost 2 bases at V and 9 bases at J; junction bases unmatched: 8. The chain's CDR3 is CASSVASGRASEQFF. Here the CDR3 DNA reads TGTGCCAGCAGCGTGGCTAGCGGGAGAGCGAGTGAGCAGTTCTTC.